This TCR beta chain comes out of a study of PD-1 blockade in classical Hodgkin lymphoma. Overall study results and limits: In newly diagnosed patients, baseline TCR diversity was reportedly below that of healthy donors.

This clone was found a few times. The antigen is unknown. This table comes from immunoSEQ multiplex PCR, and its TCRdb copy is limited to in-frame clones, with some not included. Altogether approximately 4,900 clones are present, 63% being singletons, with the ten largest covering under 70%. The CDR3 runs to 13 residues. The V gene lost 8 bases and the J gene lost 0 bases, with 5 bases spanning the gap. Germline V CDR1 and CDR2: MNHNS, SASEGT. Every patient had relapsed following autologous stem cell transplantation, and cohorts differed in brentuximab vedotin exposure. The starting material was peripheral blood mononuclear cells (PBMCs), obtained at baseline. The receptor's source is a human donor with classical Hodgkin lymphoma. V gene TRBV6-1 combines with J gene TRBJ2-6; no firm D call. In DNA form, the CDR3 reads TGTGCCAGCCAACTCTCTGGGGCCAACGTCCTGACTTTC. Its translation is CASQLSGANVLTF.